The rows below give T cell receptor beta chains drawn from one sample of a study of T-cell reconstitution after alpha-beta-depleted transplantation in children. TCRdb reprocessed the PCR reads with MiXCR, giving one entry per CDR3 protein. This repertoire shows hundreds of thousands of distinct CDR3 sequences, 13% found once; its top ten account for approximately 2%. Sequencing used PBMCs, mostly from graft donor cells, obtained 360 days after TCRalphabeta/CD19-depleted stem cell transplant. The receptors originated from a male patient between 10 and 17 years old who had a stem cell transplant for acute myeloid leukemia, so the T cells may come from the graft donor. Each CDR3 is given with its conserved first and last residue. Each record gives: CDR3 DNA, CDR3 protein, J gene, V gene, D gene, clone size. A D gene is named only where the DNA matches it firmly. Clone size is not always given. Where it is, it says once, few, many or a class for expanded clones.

cdr3_nt: TGTGCCATCAGTGATTTCCAGGGAGCCTACGAGCAGTACTTC; cdr3_aa: CAISDFQGAYEQYF; j_call: TRBJ2-7; v_call: TRBV10-3; d_call: .; clone_size: .
cdr3_nt: TGTGCCACCAGCAGAGTAGCCCACAGGGCTTCCTACGAGCAGTACTTC; cdr3_aa: CATSRVAHRASYEQYF; j_call: TRBJ2-7; v_call: TRBV15; d_call: .; clone_size: few
cdr3_nt: TGCGCCAGCAGCCAAGAAGGAATAGGCAAAAACATTCAGTACTTC; cdr3_aa: CASSQEGIGKNIQYF; j_call: TRBJ2-4; v_call: TRBV4-3; d_call: .; clone_size: few
cdr3_nt: TGCAGCGCCGCCGGAGACAGGGGTAGCACCGGGGAGCTGTTTTTT; cdr3_aa: CSAAGDRGSTGELFF; j_call: TRBJ2-2; v_call: TRBV29-1; d_call: TRBD1; clone_size: many
cdr3_nt: TGCGCCAGCAGCTTCCGGACTAGCGTCTACGAGCAGTACTTC; cdr3_aa: CASSFRTSVYEQYF; j_call: TRBJ2-7; v_call: TRBV5-1; d_call: TRBD2; clone_size: .
cdr3_nt: TGCGCCAGCAGCCAGTCTAGCGGGGCAAGCACAGATACGCAGTATTTT; cdr3_aa: CASSQSSGASTDTQYF; j_call: TRBJ2-3; v_call: TRBV4-3; d_call: TRBD2; clone_size: .
cdr3_nt: TGTGCCAGCAGTTATGCCGGTGGAGTGCGCGAGCAGTACTTC; cdr3_aa: CASSYAGGVREQYF; j_call: TRBJ2-7; v_call: TRBV6-2/TRBV6-3; d_call: .; clone_size: many
cdr3_nt: TGTGCCATCACCGAAGGTGAGTTTTCGCCCCAGCATTTT; cdr3_aa: CAITEGEFSPQHF; j_call: TRBJ1-5; v_call: TRBV10-3; d_call: .; clone_size: few
cdr3_nt: TGTGCCAGCAGGGCCACTCTAGGAGATACGCAGTATTTT; cdr3_aa: CASRATLGDTQYF; j_call: TRBJ2-3; v_call: TRBV2; d_call: .; clone_size: .
cdr3_nt: TGTGCCAGCAGTGCGAGGGGGCGCCGGGACAATGAGCAGTTCTTC; cdr3_aa: CASSARGRRDNEQFF; j_call: TRBJ2-1; v_call: TRBV28; d_call: TRBD1; clone_size: few
cdr3_nt: TGCGCCAGCAGCCAAGAGGGGGCCGGTCTAGCGGGAGGGCTCAATGAGCAGTTCTTC; cdr3_aa: CASSQEGAGLAGGLNEQFF; j_call: TRBJ2-1; v_call: TRBV4-3; d_call: TRBD2; clone_size: few
cdr3_nt: TGTGCCAGCAGCTTAGCGGGGGTTTCGGGCGAGCAGTACTTC; cdr3_aa: CASSLAGVSGEQYF; j_call: TRBJ2-7; v_call: TRBV7-6; d_call: .; clone_size: few
cdr3_nt: TGTGCCAGCAGTTTAGGGTTAGGTCAGCCCCAGCATTTT; cdr3_aa: CASSLGLGQPQHF; j_call: TRBJ1-5; v_call: TRBV12-3/TRBV12-4; d_call: .; clone_size: many
cdr3_nt: TGCGCCAGCAGCCAAGGACTAGCGGGAGCCTTAATCGCCCCAATCTGTCTCGAGCAGTACTTC; cdr3_aa: CASSQGLAGALIAPICLEQYF; j_call: TRBJ2-7; v_call: TRBV4-1; d_call: TRBD2; clone_size: .
cdr3_nt: TGCGCCAGCAGCTTATACGGGGGCGAAGCCTATATGGAGCAGTACTTC; cdr3_aa: CASSLYGGEAYMEQYF; j_call: TRBJ2-7; v_call: TRBV5-1; d_call: .; clone_size: .
cdr3_nt: TGTGCCAGCCAAGCGGGCCGCTCCTACAATGAGCAGTTCTTC; cdr3_aa: CASQAGRSYNEQFF; j_call: TRBJ2-1; v_call: TRBV2; d_call: .; clone_size: .
cdr3_nt: TGTGCCAGCAGCTTAAGCGGGGCCGGGGAGCTGTTTTTT; cdr3_aa: CASSLSGAGELFF; j_call: TRBJ2-2; v_call: TRBV7-9; d_call: TRBD2; clone_size: many
cdr3_nt: TGTGCCAGCAGACTCCAAGGGGCCCAGTACTTC; cdr3_aa: CASRLQGAQYF; j_call: TRBJ2-5; v_call: TRBV12-3/TRBV12-4; d_call: .; clone_size: few
cdr3_nt: TGTGCCAGCAGCTCTCACCTTTATAGGACTAGCGGGGCCCTCCAGTATTTT; cdr3_aa: CASSSHLYRTSGALQYF; j_call: TRBJ2-3; v_call: TRBV7-2; d_call: TRBD2; clone_size: .
cdr3_nt: TGCAGTGCTAGTCTCGATCAGCCCCAGCATTTT; cdr3_aa: CSASLDQPQHF; j_call: TRBJ1-5; v_call: TRBV20-1; d_call: .; clone_size: many
cdr3_nt: TGCGCCAGCAGCTTCGTTGCGGGAGCCTCCTACAATGAGCAGTTCTTC; cdr3_aa: CASSFVAGASYNEQFF; j_call: TRBJ2-1; v_call: TRBV5-1; d_call: TRBD2; clone_size: few
cdr3_nt: TGCAGTGCTAATCACAGGGGTATAGCGGCAACCCTCGGGACCCAGTACTTC; cdr3_aa: CSANHRGIAATLGTQYF; j_call: TRBJ2-5; v_call: TRBV20-1; d_call: .; clone_size: .
cdr3_nt: TGTGCCAGCTCATCATTAAGAGAAGGTGATACGCAGTATTTT; cdr3_aa: CASSSLREGDTQYF; j_call: TRBJ2-3; v_call: TRBV18; d_call: .; clone_size: many
cdr3_nt: TGCAGTGCAGCAAAGTGGGCCACCGGGGAGCTGTTTTTT; cdr3_aa: CSAAKWATGELFF; j_call: TRBJ2-2; v_call: TRBV20-1; d_call: .; clone_size: few
cdr3_nt: TGTGCCAGCAGTTCGAGACTAGCGGGAGTTGTTTACGAGCAGTACTTC; cdr3_aa: CASSSRLAGVVYEQYF; j_call: TRBJ2-7; v_call: TRBV6-2/TRBV6-3; d_call: TRBD2; clone_size: many
cdr3_nt: TGTGCCACCAGCAAAGAGCTTCGTCGGGGGATGAGCTCCTACAATGAGCAGTTCTTC; cdr3_aa: CATSKELRRGMSSYNEQFF; j_call: TRBJ2-1; v_call: TRBV3-1; d_call: .; clone_size: .
cdr3_nt: TGCAGTGCGCGGACTAGCGGGAGGCCAGTGGAGACCCAGTACTTC; cdr3_aa: CSARTSGRPVETQYF; j_call: TRBJ2-5; v_call: TRBV20-1; d_call: TRBD2; clone_size: .
cdr3_nt: TGCAGCGTTGCCCTCTACGGGGAGTTTTCCTACGAGCAGTACTTC; cdr3_aa: CSVALYGEFSYEQYF; j_call: TRBJ2-7; v_call: TRBV29-1; d_call: .; clone_size: many
cdr3_nt: TGCGCCAGCAGCCAAGTCTGGGGGGGTCAGTACGAGCAGTACTTC; cdr3_aa: CASSQVWGGQYEQYF; j_call: TRBJ2-7; v_call: TRBV4-3; d_call: TRBD2; clone_size: .
cdr3_nt: TGTGCCAGCAGAAGAAGAGGACTAGGCACAGATACGCAGTATTTT; cdr3_aa: CASRRRGLGTDTQYF; j_call: TRBJ2-3; v_call: TRBV7-2; d_call: TRBD2; clone_size: .
cdr3_nt: TGTGCCAGCAGTCCCCAGTATCGTGGCTACACCTTC; cdr3_aa: CASSPQYRGYTF; j_call: TRBJ1-2; v_call: TRBV12-3/TRBV12-4; d_call: .; clone_size: few
cdr3_nt: TGTGCCAGCAGCTTAAGTGTATCTAGCGGTTCCTATACCTACGAGCAGTACTTC; cdr3_aa: CASSLSVSSGSYTYEQYF; j_call: TRBJ2-7; v_call: TRBV11-2; d_call: TRBD2; clone_size: .
cdr3_nt: TGCGCCAGCAGCCAGATGGGCCCTGGAAACACCATATATTTT; cdr3_aa: CASSQMGPGNTIYF; j_call: TRBJ1-3; v_call: TRBV4-1; d_call: .; clone_size: .
cdr3_nt: TGTGCCATCAGTGAGCCTGGTACAGGGTATGGGGCCAAAAACATTCAGTACTTC; cdr3_aa: CAISEPGTGYGAKNIQYF; j_call: TRBJ2-4; v_call: TRBV10-3; d_call: .; clone_size: .
cdr3_nt: TGTGCCAGCAGTTCGCTCGGGACTAGCGGGAGGGCCGGCACCGGGGAGCTGTTTTTT; cdr3_aa: CASSSLGTSGRAGTGELFF; j_call: TRBJ2-2; v_call: TRBV28; d_call: TRBD2; clone_size: few
cdr3_nt: TGCAGTGCTAGAGATGGTCAGGGGAGGACTGAAGCTTTCTTT; cdr3_aa: CSARDGQGRTEAFF; j_call: TRBJ1-1; v_call: TRBV20-1; d_call: .; clone_size: .
cdr3_nt: TGCTGTGCTAGTCCGCCCAGGGAGAGAGTTGGCCAGCCCCAGCATTTT; cdr3_aa: CCASPPRERVGQPQHF; j_call: TRBJ1-5; v_call: TRBV20-1; d_call: .; clone_size: .
cdr3_nt: TGTGCCAGCAGCCAAGAAGCCGGAGGGGTTCCTAATGAAAAACTGTTTTTT; cdr3_aa: CASSQEAGGVPNEKLFF; j_call: TRBJ1-4; v_call: TRBV14; d_call: .; clone_size: .
cdr3_nt: TGTGCCAGCAGCAAACGCGGGATTGAGACCCAGTACTTC; cdr3_aa: CASSKRGIETQYF; j_call: TRBJ2-5; v_call: TRBV27; d_call: .; clone_size: .
cdr3_nt: TGTGCCAGCAGTAGCCGACAGGGAAATGGAGCTTTCTTT; cdr3_aa: CASSSRQGNGAFF; j_call: TRBJ1-1; v_call: TRBV6-2/TRBV6-3; d_call: TRBD1; clone_size: .
cdr3_nt: TGTGCCACCCCCCAGGATCATTTT; cdr3_aa: CATPQDHF; j_call: TRBJ2-3; v_call: TRBV27; d_call: .; clone_size: .
cdr3_nt: TGTGCCAGCAGTGGGGGGTACTACAATGAGCAGTTCTTC; cdr3_aa: CASSGGYYNEQFF; j_call: TRBJ2-1; v_call: TRBV28; d_call: .; clone_size: few
cdr3_nt: TGTGCCAGCAGCTTAAGGGGTCTAGCCCCCTACGAGCAGTACTTC; cdr3_aa: CASSLRGLAPYEQYF; j_call: TRBJ2-7; v_call: TRBV7-8; d_call: .; clone_size: many
cdr3_nt: TGTGCCAGCAGCTTAGTTTGGGGTAACAATGAGCAGTTCTTC; cdr3_aa: CASSLVWGNNEQFF; j_call: TRBJ2-1; v_call: TRBV7-8; d_call: .; clone_size: few
cdr3_nt: TGCAGCGTGGTTTACAGGGATAGCACAGATACGCAGTATTTT; cdr3_aa: CSVVYRDSTDTQYF; j_call: TRBJ2-3; v_call: TRBV29-1; d_call: .; clone_size: many
cdr3_nt: TGTGCCAGCAGTGGCCAGCGGGACCGCAGCAATGAGCAGTTCTTC; cdr3_aa: CASSGQRDRSNEQFF; j_call: TRBJ2-1; v_call: TRBV28; d_call: TRBD2; clone_size: few
cdr3_nt: TGTGCCAGCAGTCCCACCTGGGAATTCACCTACGAGCAGTACTTC; cdr3_aa: CASSPTWEFTYEQYF; j_call: TRBJ2-7; v_call: TRBV12-3/TRBV12-4; d_call: .; clone_size: many
cdr3_nt: TGCAGCGCCTACGGACAGAATCAGTACGAGCAGTACTTC; cdr3_aa: CSAYGQNQYEQYF; j_call: TRBJ2-7; v_call: TRBV29-1; d_call: .; clone_size: .
cdr3_nt: TGTGCCAGCAGTTTATCGTGGGACAGGACCTACGAGCAGTACTTC; cdr3_aa: CASSLSWDRTYEQYF; j_call: TRBJ2-7; v_call: TRBV28; d_call: TRBD1; clone_size: .
cdr3_nt: TGTGCCACCAGTGATCCTAAGACAGGGAAGATGGAGCAGTTCTTC; cdr3_aa: CATSDPKTGKMEQFF; j_call: TRBJ2-1; v_call: TRBV24-1; d_call: TRBD1; clone_size: .
cdr3_nt: TGTGCCAGCAGTCCACTCCTAGCGGGGTCCTCCTACGAGCAGTACTTC; cdr3_aa: CASSPLLAGSSYEQYF; j_call: TRBJ2-7; v_call: TRBV28; d_call: TRBD2; clone_size: .